This T cell receptor (beta chain) stems from a study of regulatory T cells in long-lasting Graves disease. Study results and caveats: Among persistent patients, a larger number of public clonotypes were shared (approximately 3,000) than among newly diagnosed patients (966). It was in persistent disease that TRBV28, TRBJ1-2 and TRBJ2-5 were favored.

HTBI primers from iRepertoire and Arm-PCR of CDR3 regions yielded the TCR beta libraries. MiXCR was run by TCRdb on the multiplex PCR reads, yielding one entry per CDR3 protein. The profile covers a few hundred thousand distinct CDR3 sequences, with roughly a quarter appearing a single time and approximately 26% taken by the ten largest. V lost 7 bases and J lost 4, with 16 bases in between. The germline V gene has CDR1 MNHNS and CDR2 SASEGT. This CDR3 is 15 amino acids long. This sample's time point: persistent/refractory GD, antithyroid drugs over 5 years with positive TRAb. Extracted RNA from PBMCs served as the source of the TCR library. Comments on this clonotype: Its specificity is not known.

The chain links TRBV6-1 to TRBJ2-2; possible D gene TRBD1, 7 bases. This TCR derives from a female donor with Graves disease. Here the sequenced sample was peripheral blood mononuclear cells (PBMCs), taken when the disease was refractory, from a patient treated with antithyroid drugs. CDR3 amino acids: CASIIIQGGTGELFF. CDR3 sequence (DNA): TGTGCCAGCATTATTATCCAGGGGGGCACCGGGGAGCTGTTTTTT.